This T cell receptor (beta chain) was recorded in a study of blood T cell repertoires in COVID-19. Study-wide background: Researchers got acute and convalescent COVID-19 samples from the United States, Italy and Spain. The analysed material was cDNA or gDNA that came from T cells, B-cell-depleted T cells, or PBMCs.

Seattle enrolled patients during active infection and tracked them longitudinally. The CDR3 length is 13 residues. Germline lookup yields CDR1 LGHDT and CDR2 YNNKEL (reference sequence). V lost 1 base and J 7 bases, leaving 10 bases between the germline ends. Original handling: Estimation of nucleated cell counts was performed using reference gene primer amplification. Repertoires were generated with immunoSEQ multiplex PCR, while TCRdb's copy carries only in-frame clones and drops some. D and trimming come from the DNA, and the V and J calls and clone size come from that table. The table lists 200,000 to 250,000 clones, 84% of them singletons.

The chain links TRBV3-1 (or the pseudogene TRBV3-2) to TRBJ1-2, with no clear D. Sequencing was performed on peripheral blood. The origin of this receptor is a woman aged 80 or older with COVID-19, enrolled during active disease. The CDR3 DNA reads as TGTGCCAGCAGCCAAGGAGGTAGTTTTGGCTACACCTTC. Translating it yields CASSQGGSFGYTF.